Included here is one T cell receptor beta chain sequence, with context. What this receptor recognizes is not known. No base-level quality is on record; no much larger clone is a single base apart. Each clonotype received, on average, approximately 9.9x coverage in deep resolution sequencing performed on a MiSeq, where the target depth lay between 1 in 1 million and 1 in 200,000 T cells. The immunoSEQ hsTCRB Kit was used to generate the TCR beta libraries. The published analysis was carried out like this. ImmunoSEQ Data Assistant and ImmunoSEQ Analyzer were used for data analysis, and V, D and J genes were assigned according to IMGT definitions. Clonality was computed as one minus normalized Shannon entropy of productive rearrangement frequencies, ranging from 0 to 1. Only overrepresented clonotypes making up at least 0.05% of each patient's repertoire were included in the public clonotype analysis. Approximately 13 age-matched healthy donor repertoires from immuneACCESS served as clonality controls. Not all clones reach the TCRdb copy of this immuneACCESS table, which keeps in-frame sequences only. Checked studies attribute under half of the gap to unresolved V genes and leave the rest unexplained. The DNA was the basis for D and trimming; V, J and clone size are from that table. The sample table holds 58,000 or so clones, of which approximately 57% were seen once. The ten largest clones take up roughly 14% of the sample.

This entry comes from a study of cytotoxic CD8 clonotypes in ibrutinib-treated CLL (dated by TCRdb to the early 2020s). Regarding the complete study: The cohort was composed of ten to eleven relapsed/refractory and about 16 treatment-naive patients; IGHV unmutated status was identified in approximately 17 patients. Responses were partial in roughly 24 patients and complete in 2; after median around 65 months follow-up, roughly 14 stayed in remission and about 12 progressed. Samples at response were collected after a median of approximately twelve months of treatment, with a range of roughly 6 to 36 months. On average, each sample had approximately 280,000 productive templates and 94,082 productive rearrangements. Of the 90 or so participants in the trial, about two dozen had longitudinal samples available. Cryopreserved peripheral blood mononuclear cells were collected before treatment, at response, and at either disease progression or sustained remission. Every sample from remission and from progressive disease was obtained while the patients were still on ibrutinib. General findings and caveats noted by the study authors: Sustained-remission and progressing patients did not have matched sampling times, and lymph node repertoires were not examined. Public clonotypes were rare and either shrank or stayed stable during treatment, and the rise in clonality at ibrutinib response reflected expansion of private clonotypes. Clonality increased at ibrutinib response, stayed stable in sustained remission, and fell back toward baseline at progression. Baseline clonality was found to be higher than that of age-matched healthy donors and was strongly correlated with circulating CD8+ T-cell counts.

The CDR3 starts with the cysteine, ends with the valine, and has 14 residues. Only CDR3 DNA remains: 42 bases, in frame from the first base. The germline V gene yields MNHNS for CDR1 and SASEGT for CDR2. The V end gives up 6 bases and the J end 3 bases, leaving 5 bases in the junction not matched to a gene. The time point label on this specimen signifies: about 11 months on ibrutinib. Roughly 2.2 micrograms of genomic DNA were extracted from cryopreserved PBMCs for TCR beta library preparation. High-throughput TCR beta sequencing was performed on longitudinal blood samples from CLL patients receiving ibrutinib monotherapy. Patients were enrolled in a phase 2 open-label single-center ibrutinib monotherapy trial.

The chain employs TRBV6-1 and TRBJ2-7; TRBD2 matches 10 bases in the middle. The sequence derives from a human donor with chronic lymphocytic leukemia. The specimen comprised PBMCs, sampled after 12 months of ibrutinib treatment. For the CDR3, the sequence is CASRLAGGGYEQYV. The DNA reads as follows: TGTGCCAGCAGATTAGCGGGGGGCGGCTACGAGCAGTACGTC.